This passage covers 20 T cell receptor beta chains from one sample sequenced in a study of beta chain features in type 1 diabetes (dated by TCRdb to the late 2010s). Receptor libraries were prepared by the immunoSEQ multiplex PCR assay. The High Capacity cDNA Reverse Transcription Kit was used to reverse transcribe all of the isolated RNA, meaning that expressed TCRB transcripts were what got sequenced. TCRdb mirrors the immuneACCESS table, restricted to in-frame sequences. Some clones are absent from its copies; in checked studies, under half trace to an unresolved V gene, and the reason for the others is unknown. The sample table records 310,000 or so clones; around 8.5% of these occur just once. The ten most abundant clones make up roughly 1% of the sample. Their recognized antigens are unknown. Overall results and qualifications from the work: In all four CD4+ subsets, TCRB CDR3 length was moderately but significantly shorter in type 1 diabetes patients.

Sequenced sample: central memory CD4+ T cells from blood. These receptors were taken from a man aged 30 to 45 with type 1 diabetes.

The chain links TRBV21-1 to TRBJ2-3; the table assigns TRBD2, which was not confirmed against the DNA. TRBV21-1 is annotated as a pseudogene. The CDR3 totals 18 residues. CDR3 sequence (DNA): TGTGCCAGCAGCAAAGGGGCCTCCGGGACTACCTACACAGATACGCAGTATTTT. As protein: CASSKGASGTTYTDTQYF.

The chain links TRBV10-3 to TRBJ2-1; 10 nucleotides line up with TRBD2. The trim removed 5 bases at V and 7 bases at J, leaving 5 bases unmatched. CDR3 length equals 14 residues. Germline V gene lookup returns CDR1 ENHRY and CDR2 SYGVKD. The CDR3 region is CAISQAGGRNEQFF. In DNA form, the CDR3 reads TGTGCCATCAGTCAAGCGGGGGGGCGTAATGAGCAGTTCTTC.

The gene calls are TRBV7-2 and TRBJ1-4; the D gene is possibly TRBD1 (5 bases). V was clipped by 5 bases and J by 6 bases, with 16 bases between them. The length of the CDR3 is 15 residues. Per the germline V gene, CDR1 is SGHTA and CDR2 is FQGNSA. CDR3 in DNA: TGTGCCAGCAGCCGGGACGGACAAAGCGATGAAAAACTGTTTTTT. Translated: CASSRDGQSDEKLFF.

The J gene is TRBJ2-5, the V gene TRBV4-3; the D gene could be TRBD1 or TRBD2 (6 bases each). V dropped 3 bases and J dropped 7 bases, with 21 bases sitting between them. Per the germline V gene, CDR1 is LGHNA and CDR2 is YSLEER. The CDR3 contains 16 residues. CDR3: CASSQAEGGIGSTQYF. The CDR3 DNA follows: TGCGCCAGCAGCCAGGCCGAGGGGGGCATTGGGTCGACCCAGTACTTC.

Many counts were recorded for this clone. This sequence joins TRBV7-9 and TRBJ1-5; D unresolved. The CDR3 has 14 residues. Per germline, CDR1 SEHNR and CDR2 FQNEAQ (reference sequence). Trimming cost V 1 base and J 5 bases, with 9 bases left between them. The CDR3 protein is CASSLGQVHQPQHF. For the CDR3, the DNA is TGTGCCAGCAGCTTAGGACAAGTTCATCAGCCCCAGCATTTT.

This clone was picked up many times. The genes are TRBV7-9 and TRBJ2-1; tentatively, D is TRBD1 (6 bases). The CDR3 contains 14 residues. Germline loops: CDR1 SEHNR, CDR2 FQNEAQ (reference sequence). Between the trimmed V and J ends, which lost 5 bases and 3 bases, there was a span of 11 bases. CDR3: CASSLRDNYNEQFF. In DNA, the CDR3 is TGTGCCAGCAGCCTCCGGGACAACTACAATGAGCAGTTCTTC.

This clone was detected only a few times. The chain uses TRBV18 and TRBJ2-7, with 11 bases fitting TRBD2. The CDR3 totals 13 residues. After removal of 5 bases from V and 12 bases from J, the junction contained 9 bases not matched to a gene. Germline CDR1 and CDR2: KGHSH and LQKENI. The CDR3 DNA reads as TGTGCCAGCTCATCGGGACTAGCGGACGGTCGGTACTTC. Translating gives CASSSGLADGRYF.

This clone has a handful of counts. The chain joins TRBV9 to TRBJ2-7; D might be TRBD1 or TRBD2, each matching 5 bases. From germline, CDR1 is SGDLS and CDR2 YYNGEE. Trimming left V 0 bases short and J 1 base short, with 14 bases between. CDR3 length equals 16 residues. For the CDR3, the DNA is TGTGCCAGCAGCGTAGGAGGGGCTCATTCATCCTACGAGCAGTACTTC. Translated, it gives CASSVGGAHSSYEQYF.

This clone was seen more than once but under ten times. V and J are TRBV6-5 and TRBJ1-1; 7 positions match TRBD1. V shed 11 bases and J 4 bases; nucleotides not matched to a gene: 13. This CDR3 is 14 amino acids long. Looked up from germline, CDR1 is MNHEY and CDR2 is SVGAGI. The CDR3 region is CAGNRLGTATEAFF. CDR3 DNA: TGTGCCGGCAACCGCTTAGGGACAGCCACTGAAGCTTTCTTT.

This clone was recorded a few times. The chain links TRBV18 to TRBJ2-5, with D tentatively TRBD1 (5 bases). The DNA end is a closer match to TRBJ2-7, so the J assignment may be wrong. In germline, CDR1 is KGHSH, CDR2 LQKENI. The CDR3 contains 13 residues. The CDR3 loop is CASSDQGGYEQYF. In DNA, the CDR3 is TGTGCCAGCTCAGATCAGGGCGGCTACGAGCAGTACTTC.

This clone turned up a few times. CDR3 sequence: CASSSTTGTPNTEAFF. The CDR3 DNA reads TGTGCCAGCAGTTCTACCACCGGGACGCCTAACACTGAAGCTTTCTTT. The gene calls are TRBV28 and TRBJ1-1; D may be TRBD1 (5 bases). Trimming took 4 bases from V and 2 from J, leaving 17 bases between them. The CDR3 totals 16 residues. The germline CDR1 and CDR2 sequences are MDHEN and SYDVKM.

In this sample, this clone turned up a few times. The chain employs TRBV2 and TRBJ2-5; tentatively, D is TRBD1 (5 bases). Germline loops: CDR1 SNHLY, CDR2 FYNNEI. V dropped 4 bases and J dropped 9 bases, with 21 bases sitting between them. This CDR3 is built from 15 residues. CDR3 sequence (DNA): TGTGCCAGCAGTGTGGGTTCTAGTACCGAAGGGGCCCAGTACTTC. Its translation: CASSVGSSTEGAQYF.

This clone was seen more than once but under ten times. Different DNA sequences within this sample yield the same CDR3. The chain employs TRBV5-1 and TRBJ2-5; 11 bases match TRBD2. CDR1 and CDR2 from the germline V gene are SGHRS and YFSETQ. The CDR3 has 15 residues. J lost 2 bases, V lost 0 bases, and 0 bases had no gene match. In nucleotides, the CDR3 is TGCGCCAGCAGCTTGGGACTAGCGGGACAAGAGACCCAGTACTTC. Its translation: CASSLGLAGQETQYF.

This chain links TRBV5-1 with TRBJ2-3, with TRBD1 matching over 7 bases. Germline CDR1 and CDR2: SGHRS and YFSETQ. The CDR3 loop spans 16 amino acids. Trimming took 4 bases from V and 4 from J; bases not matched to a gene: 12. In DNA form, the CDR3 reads TGCGCCAGCAGCGCTCCGGGACAGTCAATTTCAGATACGCAGTATTTT. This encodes CASSAPGQSISDTQYF. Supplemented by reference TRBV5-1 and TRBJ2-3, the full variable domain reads KAGVTQTPRYLIKTRGQQVTLSCSPISGHRSVSWYQQTPGQGLQFLFEYFSETQRNKGNFPGRFSGRQFSNSRSEMNVSTLELGDSALYLCASSAPGQSISDTQYFGPGTRLTVL.

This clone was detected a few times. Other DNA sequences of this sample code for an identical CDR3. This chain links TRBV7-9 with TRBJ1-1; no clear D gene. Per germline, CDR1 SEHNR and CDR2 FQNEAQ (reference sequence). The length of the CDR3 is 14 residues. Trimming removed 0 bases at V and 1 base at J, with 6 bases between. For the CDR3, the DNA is TGTGCCAGCAGCTTAGCAGGCCGGAACACTGAAGCTTTCTTT. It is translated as CASSLAGRNTEAFF.

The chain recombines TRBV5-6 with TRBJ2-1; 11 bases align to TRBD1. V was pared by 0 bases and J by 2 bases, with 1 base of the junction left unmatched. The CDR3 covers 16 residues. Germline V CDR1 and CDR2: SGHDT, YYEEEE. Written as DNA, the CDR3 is TGTGCCAGCAGCTTGGAGGACAGGGGGCCCTACAATGAGCAGTTCTTC. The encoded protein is CASSLEDRGPYNEQFF.

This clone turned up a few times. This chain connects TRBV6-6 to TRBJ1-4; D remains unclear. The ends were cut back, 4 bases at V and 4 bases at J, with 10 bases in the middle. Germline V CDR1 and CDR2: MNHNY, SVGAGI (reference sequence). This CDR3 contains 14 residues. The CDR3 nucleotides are TGTGCCAGCAGTTGGAACCGGAGTAATGAAAAACTGTTTTTT. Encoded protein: CASSWNRSNEKLFF.

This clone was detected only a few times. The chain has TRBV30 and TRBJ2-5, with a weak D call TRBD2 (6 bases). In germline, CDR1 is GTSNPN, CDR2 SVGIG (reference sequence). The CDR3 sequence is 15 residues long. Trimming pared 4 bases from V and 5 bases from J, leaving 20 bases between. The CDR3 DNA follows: TGTGCCTGGACCCGTAGCAGGGCGGGATGGGAGACCCAGTACTTC. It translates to CAWTRSRAGWETQYF.

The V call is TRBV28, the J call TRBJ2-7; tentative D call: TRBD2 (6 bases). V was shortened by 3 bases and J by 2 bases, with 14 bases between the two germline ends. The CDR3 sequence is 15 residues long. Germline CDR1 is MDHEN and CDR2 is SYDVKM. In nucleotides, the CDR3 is TGTGCCAGCAGTTTGTTGGGACGGACTACCTACGAGCAGTACTTC. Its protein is CASSLLGRTTYEQYF.

CDR3 bases: TGCAGCGTTGGGATGCAGGGGATCGGCTATGGCTACACCTTC. The encoded protein is CSVGMQGIGYGYTF. The V and J genes are TRBV29-1 and TRBJ1-2; D might be TRBD1 (6 bases). CDR1 SQVTM and CDR2 ANQGSEA come from the germline V gene. V was clipped by 4 bases and J by 4 bases, with 16 bases between them. The CDR3 has 14 amino acids.